Presented here are 19 T cell receptor beta chains from one specimen sequenced in a study of T cell responses to AZD1222 COVID-19 vaccine. The method was immunoSEQ multiplex PCR; TCRdb's version includes in-frame clones alone and lacks a portion of them. The repertoire includes 130,000 or so clones, about 93% of them detected once, and roughly 7.2% sits in the top ten. Here the sequenced sample was peripheral blood, taken on day 0 of AZD1222 vaccination. Source of these receptors: an adult in good health.

This clone was seen just once. The chain uses TRBV9 and TRBJ2-1; D unclear. Germline V gene sequence: CDR1 SGDLS, CDR2 YYNGEE. This CDR3 region has 14 residues. Trimming shortened V by 4 bases and J by 3 bases, and 11 bases separated the two germline ends. Here the CDR3 DNA reads TGTGCCAGCAGCTCCCAAGCTGGCTACAATGAGCAGTTCTTC. Residues: CASSSQAGYNEQFF.

This sequence joins TRBV30 and TRBJ1-4; D might be TRBD1 (6 bases). V was cut by 3 bases and J by 8 bases, with 13 bases left in between. Germline loops: CDR1 GTSNPN, CDR2 SVGIG (reference sequence). This CDR3 is built from 13 residues. The CDR3 DNA reads TGTGCCTGGAGCACAGGGTGGGGGGAAAAACTGTTTTTT. Its protein product is CAWSTGWGEKLFF. Using reference TRBV30 and TRBJ1-4 for the parts outside the CDR3, the full variable domain is SQTIHQWPATLVQPVGSPLSLECTVEGTSNPNLYWYRQAAGRGLQLLFYSVGIGQISSEVPQNLSASRPQDRQFILSSKKLLLSDSGFYLCAWSTGWGEKLFFGSGTQLSVL.

V gene TRBV11-2 combines with J gene TRBJ1-1, with D hard to call. V gave up 1 base and J gave up 6 bases, with 9 bases separating them. This CDR3 is 13 amino acids long. Germline V gene sequence: CDR1 SGHAT, CDR2 FQNNGV. The CDR3 DNA follows: TGTGCCAGCAGCTTAGGTGTCAAATCTGAAGCTTTCTTT. It yields the protein CASSLGVKSEAFF. Full variable domain (missing parts from reference TRBV11-2 and TRBJ1-1): EAGVAQSPRYKIIEKRQSVAFWCNPISGHATLYWYQQILGQGPKLLIQFQNNGVVDDSQLPKDRFSAERLKGVDSTLKIQPAKLEDSAVYLCASSLGVKSEAFFGQGTRLTVV.

The genes are TRBV11-2 and TRBJ1-2; D gene uncertain. The CDR3 sequence is 13 residues long. The germline CDR1 and CDR2 sequences are SGHAT and FQNNGV. The V end lost 5 bases, the J end lost 3 bases, and 10 bases lay between the germline ends. The CDR3 loop reads CASSTGPYYGYTF. CDR3 DNA: TGTGCCAGCAGCACCGGGCCCTACTATGGCTACACCTTC.

The chain employs TRBV7-9 and TRBJ1-3; 7 bases are a match to TRBD1. From germline, CDR1 is SEHNR and CDR2 FQNEAQ (reference sequence). The CDR3 sequence is 13 residues long. V dropped 4 bases and J dropped 5; count of bases not matched to a gene: 2. The CDR3 DNA is TGTGCCAGCAGCTCGACAGGGCGAAACACCATATATTTT. It is translated as CASSSTGRNTIYF.

This clone was detected once. V is TRBV3-1 (or the pseudogene TRBV3-2) and J is TRBJ2-3; no clear D. Germline CDR1 is LGHDT and CDR2 is YNNKEL (reference sequence). CDR3 length: 16 residues. The germline V and J ends were trimmed by 0 bases and 2 bases, with 12 bases remaining between them. CDR3 amino acids: CASSQDRGEATDTQYF. The CDR3 DNA reads as TGTGCCAGCAGCCAAGATCGAGGAGAGGCCACAGATACGCAGTATTTT.

The V gene is TRBV2, the J gene TRBJ2-2; TRBD1 might be the D (5 bases). This CDR3 contains 13 residues. Germline values: CDR1 SNHLY, CDR2 FYNNEI. Trimming removed 5 bases from V and 5 bases from J, with 9 bases in between. The CDR3 coding sequence is TGTGCCAGCAGTCCTCAGGGAACCGGGGAGCTGTTTTTT. Translated, it gives CASSPQGTGELFF.

The genes are TRBV10-3 and TRBJ2-3; 12 positions match TRBD2. V dropped 6 bases and J dropped 1; count of bases not matched to a gene: 11. Germline values: CDR1 ENHRY, CDR2 SYGVKD. The CDR3 runs 18 residues. The CDR3 region is CAIRQASGRAVGTDTQYF. In DNA, the CDR3 is TGTGCCATCAGGCAGGCTAGCGGGAGGGCCGTGGGCACAGATACGCAGTATTTT.

The chain uses TRBV30 and TRBJ2-1; 9 nucleotides match TRBD1. This CDR3 is built from 15 residues. The junction had 4 bases not matched to a gene; V was cut back by 3 bases and J by 1 base. From germline, CDR1 is GTSNPN and CDR2 SVGIG (reference sequence). CDR3 residues: CAWRGQGGSYNEQFF. The CDR3 coding sequence is TGTGCCTGGAGGGGACAGGGAGGGTCCTACAATGAGCAGTTCTTC.

V and J are TRBV28 and TRBJ1-5, with unresolved D. Germline assignment: CDR1 MDHEN and CDR2 SYDVKM. The CDR3 is 17 amino acids. The V and J ends lost 5 bases and 6 bases respectively, with 23 bases between them. CDR3 DNA: TGTGCCAGCAGTAACCCCCTTCGTCAGGTTGGAGGTCAGCCCCAGCATTTT. Residues: CASSNPLRQVGGQPQHF.

J is TRBJ1-6 and V is TRBV14; TRBD1 aligns across 7 bases. J was trimmed by 8 bases and V by 2 bases; bases with no gene match: 6. This CDR3 is 15 amino acids long. Germline CDR1 SGHDN, CDR2 FVKESK. CDR3 DNA: TGTGCCAGCAGCCAAAAGACAGGGTATTATTCACCCCTCCACTTT. Translation gives CASSQKTGYYSPLHF.

As to this clone: The conserved phenylalanine or tryptophan is not found at the CDR3 terminus, so this likely reflects a read error. The limits of the CDR3 on the DNA are not certain, so only TCRdb's listed CDR3 is given. The gene calls are TRBV11-2 and TRBJ1-2. Germline assignment: CDR1 SGHAT and CDR2 FQNNGV. The CDR3 numbers 12 amino acids, ends counted. CDR3 amino acids: CASSPHPEGARG.

This rearrangement joins TRBV5-1 to TRBJ2-7; 8 nucleotides align to TRBD2. With V trimmed by 1 base and J by 4 bases, 7 bases remained unmatched. The CDR3 runs to 15 residues. The V gene's germline CDR1 is SGHRS and CDR2 YFSETQ. CDR3 bases: TGCGCCAGCAGCTTGATGAGCGGGAGCGGGTACGAGCAGTACTTC. Protein: CASSLMSGSGYEQYF.

The CDR3 nucleotides are TGTGCCAGTAGATTCGAAGGACTAGCGTCGGGCACAGATACGCAGTATTTT. Protein: CASRFEGLASGTDTQYF. The genes are TRBV19 and TRBJ2-3; 9 positions agree with TRBD2. This CDR3 contains 17 residues. The V gene end was trimmed by 6 bases and the J gene end by 1 base; junction bases not matched to a gene: 11. CDR1 LNHDA and CDR2 SQIVND come from the germline V gene (reference sequence).

The chain uses TRBV9 and TRBJ1-1; TRBD1 matches at 12 bases. Germline V gene sequence: CDR1 SGDLS, CDR2 YYNGEE. The V segment lost 3 bases and the J segment 5 bases; nucleotides outside the gene matches: 8. The CDR3 covers 16 residues. This chain's CDR3 is CASSEPGQGARTEAFF. The DNA of the CDR3 is TGTGCCAGCAGCGAGCCGGGACAGGGGGCGCGGACTGAAGCTTTCTTT. Full variable domain (missing parts from reference TRBV9 and TRBJ1-1): DSGVTQTPKHLITATGQRVTLRCSPRSGDLSVYWYQQSLDQGLQFLIQYYNGEERAKGNILERFSAQQFPDLHSELNLSSLELGDSALYFCASSEPGQGARTEAFFGQGTRLTVV.

V is TRBV6-5 and J is TRBJ1-1; D gene unclear. CDR3 length: 13 amino acids. V shed 6 bases and J shed 0 bases, with 8 bases lying between them. The germline CDR1 and CDR2 sequences are MNHEY and SVGAGI. The CDR3 DNA sequence: TGTGCCAGCAGGAAGGGTCTGAACACTGAAGCTTTCTTT. As protein: CASRKGLNTEAFF.

This chain links TRBV5-1 with TRBJ2-3, with 7 bases that match TRBD1. This CDR3 has 18 amino acids. V gave up 1 base and J gave up 5 bases; unmatched junction bases: 16. Germline-derived CDR1 and CDR2 are SGHRS and YFSETQ. The CDR3 is CASSLHGSTGLMRDTQYF. The CDR3 DNA is TGCGCCAGCAGCTTGCACGGCTCGACAGGGCTAATGCGAGATACGCAGTATTTT.

The rearrangement uses TRBV18 and TRBJ2-7; 12 nucleotides agree with TRBD2. This CDR3 is 14 amino acids long. Germline loops: CDR1 KGHSH, CDR2 LQKENI. V was clipped by 0 bases and J by 7 bases; unmatched bases: 1. The CDR3: CASSPPGLAGEQYF. CDR3 DNA sequence: TGTGCCAGCTCACCACCCGGACTAGCGGGGGAGCAGTACTTC.

The rearrangement joins TRBV4-3 to TRBJ2-3, with unresolved D. Germline CDR1 is LGHNA and CDR2 is YSLEER. CDR3 size: 14 residues. V dropped 0 bases and J dropped 6 bases, with 10 bases sitting between them. CDR3 sequence: CASSQDVLTDTQYF. The CDR3 DNA follows: TGCGCCAGCAGCCAAGATGTCCTGACCGATACGCAGTATTTT.